This T cell receptor beta chain was identified in a study of graft-versus-host responses after intestinal transplantation. Turning to the study itself: Those transplanted obtained multivisceral, liver-intestinal, or isolated intestinal grafts. Uniformly, recipients were administered anti-thymocyte globulin induction with subsequent tacrolimus and steroids for approximately three years.

Only in-frame clones appear in the TCRdb table, and some are missing; sequencing was by immunoSEQ multiplex PCR. The table shows 100,000 or so clones, with roughly 87% occurring only once. The junction had 9 bases not matched to a gene; V was cut back by 5 bases and J by 3 bases. Germline V gene data show CDR1 as MDHEN and CDR2 as SYDVKM. The CDR3 covers 15 residues. Turning to this clone: Its antigen remains unknown.

Overall study results and limits: Clonal ratios of graft-versus-host to host-versus-graft in allografts were high for patients exhibiting graft-donor T cell macrochimerism. GvH clones were found in recipient marrow; some appeared first in ileum or blood.

The J gene is TRBJ1-2, the V gene TRBV28; 7 bases are a match to TRBD1. The source material was unstimulated CD4+ T cells sorted from spleen or lymph node cells, sampled before transplant. The TCR sequence derives from a human donor who was the organ donor for an intestinal transplant. CDR3 sequence: CASSPQPGTDYGYTF. The CDR3 bases are TGTGCCAGCAGTCCACAGCCCGGGACAGACTATGGCTACACCTTC.